Below are 9 T cell receptor beta chains sequenced from a single sample in a study of blood T cells in healthy people across ages. Combining a sample-barcoded 5' primer with a J-beta primer mix, a second PCR ran for about 7 to 11 cycles. TCRdb itself ran the 5' RACE reads through MiXCR, one entry per CDR3 protein. Of about 1.4 million distinct CDR3 sequences in the sample, roughly 59% were seen once. Sequenced input: blood. The receptors come from a man aged 18 to 30 in good health.

V gene TRBV18 combines with J gene TRBJ1-6; 7 bases fit TRBD1. Trimming removed 4 bases from V and 6 bases from J; junction bases left unmatched: 6. Germline V CDR1 and CDR2: KGHSH, LQKENI. This CDR3 contains 15 residues. The CDR3 nucleotides read TGTGCCAGCTCACAGGGACAGCCGCCTAATTCACCCCTCCACTTT. This translates into CASSQGQPPNSPLHF.

The chain uses TRBV7-2 and TRBJ1-1; no definite D call. The germline V and J ends were trimmed by 0 bases and 0 bases, with 11 bases remaining between them. This CDR3 has 16 residues. Germline CDR1 SGHTA, CDR2 FQGNSA. CDR3 loop: CASSLALGGLNTEAFF. The CDR3 coding sequence is TGTGCCAGCAGCTTAGCGCTCGGCGGTTTGAACACTGAAGCTTTCTTT.

This chain connects TRBV6-5 to TRBJ1-1; D is possibly TRBD1 (5 bases). The length of the CDR3 is 14 residues. V was clipped by 11 bases and J by 10 bases, with 26 bases between them. Germline V gene data show CDR1 as MNHEY and CDR2 as SVGAGI. Written as DNA, the CDR3 is TGTGCCTGTCGAAACGGGGCAGGGTTGGGGGGAGCTTTCTTT. Its translation is CACRNGAGLGGAFF.

The chain is built from TRBV7-2 and TRBJ1-2, with a possible D match to TRBD1 (5 bases). Germline CDR1 and CDR2: SGHTA and FQGNSA. The length of the CDR3 is 14 residues. V gave up 5 bases and J gave up 6 bases, with 16 bases separating them. CDR3 bases: TGTGCCAGCAGCAATACGGGAGGGGCCGATGGCTACACCTTC. This encodes CASSNTGGADGYTF.

The gene calls are TRBV5-1 and TRBJ2-1; no reliable D call. Germline CDR1 and CDR2: SGHRS and YFSETQ. The CDR3 is 11 residues long. Trimming removed 5 bases at V and 7 bases at J, with 7 bases between. CDR3 sequence reads: CASRKKNEQFF. The CDR3 DNA is TGCGCCAGCAGGAAGAAGAATGAGCAGTTCTTC.

The chain combines TRBV9 with TRBJ2-4; 7 bases are shared with TRBD1. The germline gives CDR1 SGDLS, CDR2 YYNGEE. This CDR3 contains 15 residues. The V and J ends lost 3 bases and 3 bases, in that order; junction bases with no gene match: 6. CDR3 sequence reads: CASSATRDSKNIQYF. The CDR3 DNA reads as TGTGCCAGCAGCGCGACCAGGGACAGCAAAAACATTCAGTACTTC.

This clonotype was observed a few times. The rearrangement uses TRBV10-3 and TRBJ2-7, with D perhaps matching TRBD2 (5 bases). The germline V and J ends were trimmed by 4 bases and 3 bases, with 13 bases remaining between them. Germline V lookup: CDR1 ENHRY, CDR2 SYGVKD. The CDR3 has 14 residues. CDR3 in DNA: TGTGCCATCAGTGTAGGCCTAGCCCTCTACGAGCAGTACTTC. Amino acid sequence: CAISVGLALYEQYF.

This clonotype has just a few counts. The chain combines TRBV27 with TRBJ2-6; D gene unclear. Trimming stripped 10 bases from V and 0 bases from J, with 10 bases between. Germline V gene lookup returns CDR1 MNHEY and CDR2 SMNVEV (reference sequence). The CDR3 has 14 amino acids. The chain's CDR3 is CATQDLSGANVLTF. CDR3 sequence (DNA): TGTGCCACCCAGGACCTCTCTGGGGCCAACGTCCTGACTTTC.

This clonotype has only a few counts. This chain connects TRBV20-1 to TRBJ2-7, with 9 bases lining up with TRBD1. Per germline, CDR1 DFQATT and CDR2 SNEGSKA (reference sequence). Trimming at V came to 2 bases and at J to 2 bases, leaving 10 bases not matched to a gene. The CDR3 spans 16 residues. The CDR3 region has the DNA TGCAGTGCTAGAAAAATGCCGGGACAGGGTACCTACGAGCAGTACTTC. Encoded protein: CSARKMPGQGTYEQYF.